This T cell receptor (beta chain) stems from a study of T cells expressing NK-cell markers (dated by TCRdb to about 2020). General notes on the study: In sorted CD3+CD56+NKG2C+, CD3+CD56+NKG2C- and CD3+CD56-NKG2C+ T-cell subsets from several donors, TCR beta-chain repertoires were profiled. The eight sequenced donors were randomly selected healthy volunteers, three men and five women. Among the eight sequenced donors, only one was HCMV-seronegative, while the other seven were HCMV-seropositive. Sequencing of the libraries produced 2 x 150 bp reads on Illumina HiSeq 2000/2500, MiSeq or NextSeq.

A commercial ELISA kit detecting HCMV-specific IgG in serum was used to determine HCMV serostatus. Ficoll density gradient centrifugation was used to isolate peripheral blood mononuclear cells from blood. About this clonotype itself: The antigen it recognizes is unknown.

The paper's findings and limits, for the study overall: Those dominant clonotypes were again the most abundant among CD3+CD56-NKG2C+ cells in four donors, at 28.3-60.1%. In six donors, the dominant CD3+CD56+NKG2C+ clonotypes were among the top 10 CD8+ clonotypes and accounted for about 1.0-7.5% of CD8+ T cells. Whether the expanded NKG2C-expressing T cell clones were specific for HCMV antigens remained unclear.

Sequencing was performed on an Illumina HiSeq 2000. 5'RACE template switching, by which a universal primer site and unique molecular identifiers were added, was used to make TCR beta cDNA libraries. Synthesis of cDNA was primed from the TCR beta constant segment and was followed by two consecutive PCR amplification steps. The authors' analysis ran thus. MIGEC handled demultiplexing of the reads and grouping by UMI, while MiTCR was used to assemble and quantify clonotypes. Only TCR cDNA sequences supported by at least two reads were kept to exclude erroneous sequences. The tcR package was used for downstream repertoire analysis, with clonotypes matched between fractions based on CDR3 nucleotide sequence plus V segment. Antigen specificity was annotated against VDJdb with VDJmatch, allowing one amino acid substitution in CDR3. After TCRdb reprocessed the reads, each CDR3 protein sequence was kept as one row, without DNA. TCRdb, not the authors, supplied the V and J calls. The sample table includes 150,000 to 180,000 distinct CDR3 sequences. The ten largest clones represent around 35% of the sample.

The CDR3 has 16 amino acids, counting the end cysteine and phenylalanine. Nucleotide data are not available. Based on the germline V gene, the CDR1 and CDR2 sequences are MNHEY and SVGEGT. The sequence was obtained from a woman aged 45 to 65 in good health. Donor details come from another sample of the same person, matched by shared clones. The specimen sequenced was blood T cells: a sorted CD56 or NKG2C T cell subset, CD4+ or CD8+ T cells, or bulk PBMC T cells (not recorded which). This chain joins TRBV6-2 or TRBV6-3 to TRBJ2-7; TCRdb's assignment of TRBD1 cannot be checked, as there is no DNA. This receptor has the CDR3 CASSSPGQGAPYEQYF.